Included here is one T cell receptor beta chain sequence, with context. This specimen belongs to a study of blood T cell repertoires in COVID-19. Study as a whole: Material from acute and convalescent COVID-19 was sourced from the United States, Italy and Spain. Sample material is recorded as cDNA or gDNA derived from T cells, B-cell-depleted T cells, or PBMCs.

The V gene end was trimmed by 4 bases and the J gene end by 0 bases; junction bases not matched to a gene: 10. This CDR3 region has 19 residues. CDR1 is SGHRS and CDR2 is YFSETQ in the germline V gene. Original processing notes: The assay estimated nucleated cells by amplifying reference gene primers. The assay was immunoSEQ multiplex PCR, and TCRdb's table has in-frame clones only and misses some. D and trimming come from the DNA, and the V and J calls and clone size come from that table. The sample lists 140,000 to 150,000 clones, roughly 88% seen once, with about 1.7% in the top ten. The genes are TRBV5-1 and TRBJ2-2, with TRBD2 matching 12 bases. Input material: peripheral blood. The TCR comes from a woman between 50 and 59 years old with acute or convalescent COVID-19. The CDR3 nucleotides are TGCGCCAGCAGCCCCCCTGGACTAGCGGGACCTTCGAACACCGGGGAGCTGTTTTTT. Residues: CASSPPGLAGPSNTGELFF.